The 19 T cell receptor beta chains reported below all come from one sample, sequenced in a study of vaccination effects on CD4 cells after COVID-19. TCRdb's copy holds only in-frame clones and misses some; the assay was immunoSEQ multiplex PCR. The sample has more than 20,000 clones; approximately 80% are singletons. Antigen-specific CD4+ T cells were expanded (with viral peptide pools) by the ViraFEST assay ahead of sequencing. The authors isolated CD4+ T cells after around nine days of culture. SARS-CoV-2 infection was confirmed by PCR in the person between March and December 2020. Their antigens are not known. Sequenced here: CD4+ T cells from PBMCs cultured with HCoV-NL63 spike peptides, sampled before COVID-19 vaccination. Source of these receptors: a human donor who had a prior SARS-CoV-2 infection.

This chain joins TRBV7-3 and TRBJ2-1; D may be TRBD2 (6 bases). Germline assignment: CDR1 SGHTA and CDR2 FQGTGA. The CDR3 loop spans 14 amino acids. V was shortened by 5 bases and J by 5 bases, with 13 bases between the two germline ends. The CDR3 sequence is CASSPGTSHNEQFF. The CDR3 region has the DNA TGTGCCAGCAGCCCGGGAACTAGCCACAATGAGCAGTTCTTC.

Only a few counts were recorded for this clone. This sequence joins TRBV28 and TRBJ2-1; TRBD2 agrees at 10 bases. In germline, CDR1 is MDHEN, CDR2 SYDVKM. CDR3 length: 15 amino acids. J gave up 7 bases and V 6 bases, and 9 bases lay outside the gene matches. CDR3 bases: TGTGCCAGCAGGGGGGCTAGCGGGAGTGAGAATGAGCAGTTCTTC. Translated, it gives CASRGASGSENEQFF.

The CDR3 spells CASSPRLAGALYNEQFF. CDR3 nucleotide sequence: TGTGCCAGCAGCCCCCGACTAGCGGGGGCACTTTACAATGAGCAGTTCTTC. This chain joins TRBV9 and TRBJ2-1; the match to TRBD2 covers 12 bases. V shed 4 bases and J 4 bases; nucleotides not matched to a gene: 9. The V gene's germline CDR1 is SGDLS and CDR2 YYNGEE. This CDR3 has 17 residues. Combining the CDR3 with reference TRBV9 and TRBJ2-1 gives the whole variable domain DSGVTQTPKHLITATGQRVTLRCSPRSGDLSVYWYQQSLDQGLQFLIQYYNGEERAKGNILERFSAQQFPDLHSELNLSSLELGDSALYFCASSPRLAGALYNEQFFGPGTRLTVL.

The chain recombines TRBV6-5 with TRBJ2-5; perhaps TRBD2 as D (6 bases). Trimming stripped 0 bases from V and 5 bases from J, with 16 bases between. This CDR3 is built from 16 residues. Germline CDR1 reads MNHEY; CDR2 reads SVGAGI. The CDR3 DNA reads TGTGCCAGCAGTTACTCCCGCCGGGGGATGCGGGAGACCCAGTACTTC. Its protein product is CASSYSRRGMRETQYF.

The V gene is TRBV30, the J gene TRBJ1-4; D is unresolved. Trimming stripped 8 bases from V and 8 bases from J, with 12 bases between. This CDR3 comprises 11 residues. The V gene's germline CDR1 is GTSNPN and CDR2 SVGIG (reference sequence). CDR3 sequence: CAVTEVEKLFF. The CDR3 DNA is TGTGCCGTTACTGAGGTAGAAAAACTGTTTTTT.

This clone was recorded only once. The V call is TRBV19, the J call TRBJ2-2; 7 nucleotides align to TRBD1. V lost 9 bases, J lost 4 bases, and 5 bases stayed unmatched. There are 13 residues in the CDR3. Germline CDR1 reads LNHDA; CDR2 reads SQIVND (reference sequence). The CDR3 is CASRQGVTGELFF. In nucleotides, the CDR3 is TGTGCCAGCCGACAGGGTGTCACCGGGGAGCTGTTTTTT.

The chain links TRBV9 to TRBJ2-3; 7 bases are a match to TRBD2. V lost 0 bases, J lost 3 bases, and 10 bases stayed unmatched. Germline-derived CDR1 and CDR2 are SGDLS and YYNGEE. The CDR3 sequence is 17 residues long. The CDR3 region has the DNA TGTGCCAGCAGCGTAGACGGGAGGCTACCCGGGACAGATACGCAGTATTTT. Translating gives CASSVDGRLPGTDTQYF.

A few counts support this clone. The V call is TRBV2, the J call TRBJ2-2; 8 bases are shared with TRBD2. This CDR3 spans 14 amino acids. V was clipped by 3 bases and J by 4 bases; unmatched bases: 1. Germline V CDR1 and CDR2: SNHLY, FYNNEI. CDR3 sequence reads: CASSDGRGTGELFF. CDR3 in DNA: TGTGCCAGCAGTGACGGGAGGGGCACCGGGGAGCTGTTTTTT.

The V gene is TRBV2, the J gene TRBJ1-3; 7 bases fit TRBD1. J gave up 3 bases and V 8 bases, and 7 bases lay outside the gene matches. Germline V gene sequence: CDR1 SNHLY, CDR2 FYNNEI. CDR3 length: 14 residues. The CDR3 DNA reads TGTGCCAGCGGCCGTGACAGGGTTGGAAACACCATATATTTT. This encodes CASGRDRVGNTIYF.

The chain recombines TRBV5-5 with TRBJ1-1; TRBD1 aligns across 8 bases. Germline CDR1 is SGHKS and CDR2 is YYEKEE (reference sequence). The length of the CDR3 is 15 residues. The V gene end was trimmed by 4 bases and the J gene end by 0 bases; junction bases not matched to a gene: 5. DNA of the CDR3: TGTGCCAGCAGCCCTGGACAGGGATTGAACACTGAAGCTTTCTTT. Encoded protein: CASSPGQGLNTEAFF.

This clone was counted only a few times. The rearrangement uses TRBV6-1 and TRBJ2-3, with no clear D. The CDR3 is 13 amino acids. Germline lookup yields CDR1 MNHNS and CDR2 SASEGT. V was shortened by 1 base and J by 2 bases, with 4 bases between the two germline ends. CDR3 loop: CASSEGNTDTQYF. In DNA, the CDR3 is TGTGCCAGCAGTGAAGGTAACACAGATACGCAGTATTTT.

The chain carries TRBV28 and TRBJ1-5, with D possibly TRBD1 on 6 matching bases. Trimming cost V 6 bases and J 6 bases, with 15 bases left between them. This CDR3 has 14 amino acids. From germline, CDR1 is MDHEN and CDR2 SYDVKM. The CDR3 DNA is TGTGCCAGCAGAGAGCCGGGGGCAGGTCAGCCCCAGCATTTT. It is translated as CASREPGAGQPQHF.

The chain employs TRBV9 and TRBJ1-2; TRBD1 aligns across 7 bases. This CDR3 comprises 16 residues. Germline CDR1 SGDLS, CDR2 YYNGEE. After removal of 3 bases from V and 3 bases from J, the junction contained 11 bases not matched to a gene. CDR3 region: CASSADRARSHYGYTF. The CDR3 DNA reads TGTGCCAGCAGCGCCGACAGGGCCCGCTCGCACTATGGCTACACCTTC.

A few counts support this clone. The genes are TRBV5-4 and TRBJ2-3, with D tentatively TRBD2 (6 bases). V was shortened by 0 bases and J by 6 bases, with 17 bases between the two germline ends. The germline V gene has CDR1 SGHNT and CDR2 YYREEE (reference sequence). This CDR3 has 16 residues. In DNA form, the CDR3 reads TGTGCCAGCAGCTTGGAGCCGGGAGCCCTCGGCGATACGCAGTATTTT. Protein product: CASSLEPGALGDTQYF. Filled out from reference TRBV5-4 and TRBJ2-3, the complete variable domain reads ETGVTQSPTHLIKTRGQQVTLRCSSQSGHNTVSWYQQALGQGPQFIFQYYREEENGRGNFPPRFSGLQFPNYSSELNVNALELDDSALYLCASSLEPGALGDTQYFGPGTRLTVL.

This clone has just a few counts. The gene calls are TRBV30 and TRBJ1-5, with 7 bases that match TRBD1. The V segment lost 3 bases and the J segment 4 bases; nucleotides outside the gene matches: 3. CDR1 GTSNPN and CDR2 SVGIG come from the germline V gene (reference sequence). The CDR3 runs 13 residues. The CDR3 protein is CAWRAGGNQPQHF. The CDR3 coding sequence is TGTGCCTGGAGGGCAGGGGGGAATCAGCCCCAGCATTTT.

There are a few counts of this clone. This chain uses TRBV20-1 with TRBJ1-4; D gene uncertain. Germline loops: CDR1 DFQATT, CDR2 SNEGSKA (reference sequence). Trimming left V 5 bases short and J 8 bases short, with 9 bases between. The CDR3 runs 11 residues. CDR3 in DNA: TGCAGTGCTTCGAGTTGGGAAAAACTGTTTTTT. Translating gives CSASSWEKLFF.

The chain carries TRBV24-1 and TRBJ1-5; perhaps TRBD1 as D (6 bases). CDR3 length equals 19 residues. Trimming pared 10 bases from V and 0 bases from J, leaving 27 bases between. CDR1 and CDR2 (germline): KGHDR, SFDVKD. DNA for the CDR3: TGTGCCACTAGGGGGGAGGGGGACATGGGACCGTATAGCAATCAGCCCCAGCATTTT. Translating gives CATRGEGDMGPYSNQPQHF.

V is TRBV19 and J is TRBJ2-1; TRBD2 might be the D (5 bases). The CDR3 loop spans 17 amino acids. From germline, CDR1 is LNHDA and CDR2 SQIVND (reference sequence). Trimming took 5 bases from V and 5 from J, leaving 22 bases between them. The CDR3 here is CASSPVWSGFRDNEQFF. The CDR3 DNA reads TGTGCCAGTAGTCCTGTCTGGAGCGGTTTTCGGGACAATGAGCAGTTCTTC.

This clone was detected a few times. The CDR3 nucleotides read TGTGCCAGCAGCTTCCCCGGAACTACCGAGCAGTACTTC. This sequence encodes CASSFPGTTEQYF. V usage is TRBV5-4 and J usage is TRBJ2-7; D is uncertain. V lost 2 bases, J lost 6 bases, and 12 bases lay in between. CDR1 is SGHNT, CDR2 YYREEE, per germline (reference sequence). The CDR3 contains 13 residues.